Below, one T cell receptor beta chain is given with its context. This record belongs to a study of T cells in Graves' hyperthyroidism and ophthalmopathy. V was cut by 7 bases and J by 2 bases, with 11 bases left in between. Germline CDR1 reads DFQATT; CDR2 reads SNEGSKA (reference sequence). The CDR3 has 13 residues. Amplified TCR beta CDR3 regions came from RNA transcripts. RT-PCR in the first round (using the HTBI primer set) targeted the TCR CDR3. In TCRdb, the multiplex PCR reads were re-called with MiXCR into one record per CDR3 protein. The profile shows 700,000 or so distinct CDR3 sequences, 15% to 20% of them singletons.

The J gene is TRBJ1-4, the V gene TRBV20-1, with a weak D call TRBD1 (5 bases). This receptor was obtained from a man between 18 and 29 years old with Graves' hyperthyroidism. Sequencing was done on a sample of blood. This chain's CDR3 is CSVWGDTNEKLFF. CDR3 bases: TGCAGTGTTTGGGGGGACACTAATGAAAAACTGTTTTTT.